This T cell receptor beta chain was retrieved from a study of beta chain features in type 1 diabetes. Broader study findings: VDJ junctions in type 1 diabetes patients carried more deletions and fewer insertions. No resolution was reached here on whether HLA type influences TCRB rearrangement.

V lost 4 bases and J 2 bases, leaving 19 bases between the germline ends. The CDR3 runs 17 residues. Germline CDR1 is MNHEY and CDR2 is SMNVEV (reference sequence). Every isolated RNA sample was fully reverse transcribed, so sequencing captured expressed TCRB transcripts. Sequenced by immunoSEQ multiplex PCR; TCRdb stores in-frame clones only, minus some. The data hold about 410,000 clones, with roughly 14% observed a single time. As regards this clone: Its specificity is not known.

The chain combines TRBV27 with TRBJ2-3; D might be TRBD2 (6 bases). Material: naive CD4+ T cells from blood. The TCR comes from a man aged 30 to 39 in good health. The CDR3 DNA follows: TGTGCCAGCAGTTCCAAGAAGCGGGCACACCTCACAGATACGCAGTATTTT. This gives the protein CASSSKKRAHLTDTQYF.